This T cell receptor beta chain is drawn from a study of T cells in tuberculosis. Study findings and constraints: Active tuberculosis cases were adults; controls were adolescents. Classification accuracy was about 90% (AUROC 0.7 to 0.9) with the GMM-specific repertoire. Active tuberculosis alpha repertoires lay closer to GMM-specific TCRs than controls'.

Latent tuberculosis screening used tuberculin skin test and IGRA at entry. Concerning this clone: Its antigen is still unknown.

Sequencing used immunoSEQ multiplex PCR; TCRdb keeps in-frame clones, though not all of them. The sample has about 34,000 clones; 90% to 95% are singletons. The material sequenced was PBMCs. This clonotype originated in a donor aged 10-35 years with latent tuberculosis or without tuberculosis infection.

CDR3 region: CASSLNPSSYEQYF. The CDR3 DNA reads as TGTGCCAGCAGCTTAAACCCGAGCTCCTACGAGCAGTACTTC. V usage is TRBV7-6 and J usage is TRBJ2-7, with D hard to call. The CDR3 has 14 residues. Germline V gene lookup returns CDR1 SGHVS and CDR2 FNYEAQ. The germline V and J ends were trimmed by 2 bases and 0 bases, with 8 bases remaining between them.